This T cell receptor (beta chain) was captured by sequencing in a study of cytomegalovirus exposure and HLA in healthy donors. Study-wide points: Among the CMV-associated chains, a few were confirmed in vitro as specific for CMV antigens. Accounts indicate the classifier identified cytomegalovirus status with strong specificity and sensitivity.

The roughly 120-subject validation cohort, separate from the approximately 670-subject first cohort, included the donors. As regards this clone: The target antigen is unknown.

The table came from immunoSEQ multiplex PCR; TCRdb's copy has only in-frame clones and leaves some out. The sample holds more than 150,000 clones, around 82% seen once. The sequence came from a woman in her late teens or twenties in good health and CMV-seropositive. The sample was PBMCs.

CDR3 DNA: TGTGCCAGCAGCCTGGGACTAGCGGGGGGTCAGGAGCTGTTTTTT. Translating gives CASSLGLAGGQELFF. The V call is TRBV13, the J call TRBJ2-2; 15 bases line up with TRBD2. Germline V CDR1 and CDR2: PRHDT, FYEKMQ (reference sequence). Unmatched junction bases numbered 5, after V lost 5 bases and J lost 10 bases. CDR3 size: 15 residues.